What follows is one T cell receptor beta chain and its context. The treatment was: over 15 received Ad26.COV2.S at low or high dose, single or two shots; roughly five received placebo; per-sample allocation not given. Repertoires come from day 63 after the first vaccine or placebo injection. The method was immunoSEQ multiplex PCR; TCRdb's version includes in-frame clones alone and lacks a portion of them. The data show 300,000 to 350,000 clones, approximately 87% seen once. This sample was included in a study of Ad26.COV2.S vaccination and SARS-CoV-2 variants. The receptor was isolated from a person between 18 and 65 years old who received the Ad26.COV2.S COVID-19 vaccine or a placebo. The sample here was peripheral blood, taken in a trial of Ad26.COV2.S vaccine versus placebo.

The CDR3 reads CASSPRGGEVRGNTEAFF. The CDR3 region has the DNA TGTGCCAGTAGTCCCCGCGGAGGGGAAGTGCGGGGCAACACTGAAGCTTTCTTT. The chain couples TRBV19 to TRBJ1-1; D possibly corresponds to TRBD1 (5 bases). V was trimmed by 5 bases and J by 2 bases, leaving 24 bases between them. CDR1 is LNHDA, CDR2 SQIVND, per germline (reference sequence). The CDR3 has 18 residues. The full variable domain, completed using reference TRBV19 and TRBJ1-1, is DGGITQSPKYLFRKEGQNVTLSCEQNLNHDAMYWYRQDPGQGLRLIYYSQIVNDFQKGDIAEGYSVSREKKESFPLTVTSAQKNPTAFYLCASSPRGGEVRGNTEAFFGQGTRLTVV.